These 12 T cell receptor beta chains came from one sample sequenced in a study of blood T cell repertoires in COVID-19. Assay used: immunoSEQ multiplex PCR; TCRdb lists only in-frame clones, some missing. The table has about 370,000 clones, over 75% seen once; the top ten hold about 1%. What was sequenced was PBMCs or T cells enriched from blood (not recorded which). The receptors were gathered from a man between 18 and 29 years old who had recovered from COVID-19.

The chain has TRBV28 and TRBJ1-5, with D unclear. CDR3 length: 11 amino acids. The germline V gene has CDR1 MDHEN and CDR2 SYDVKM. Trimming removed 5 bases from V and 11 bases from J, with 10 bases in between. CDR3 in amino acids: CASSPTTAQHF. CDR3 sequence (DNA): TGTGCCAGCAGTCCCACAACAGCCCAGCATTTT.

CDR3 loop: CASSPTYEGAGQPQHF. CDR3 coding DNA: TGTGCCAGCAGCCCCACGTATGAGGGGGCTGGTCAGCCCCAGCATTTT. The J gene is TRBJ1-5, the V gene TRBV3-1 (or the pseudogene TRBV3-2); 7 bases agree with TRBD1. Germline-derived CDR1 and CDR2 are LGHDT and YNNKEL (reference sequence). The CDR3 covers 16 residues. After removal of 4 bases from V and 6 bases from J, the junction contained 12 bases not matched to a gene.

The chain is built from TRBV7-9 and TRBJ2-3, with TRBD2 identical over 7 bases. This CDR3 is 14 amino acids long. CDR1 is SEHNR and CDR2 is FQNEAQ in the germline V gene (reference sequence). V was clipped by 3 bases and J by 4 bases; unmatched bases: 4. The CDR3 sequence is CASSFNAGADTQYF. The CDR3 DNA sequence: TGTGCCAGCAGCTTTAACGCGGGAGCAGATACGCAGTATTTT.

V and J are TRBV4-2 and TRBJ2-7; 9 positions match TRBD2. The CDR3 spans 17 residues. After removal of 1 base from V and 3 bases from J, the junction contained 10 bases not matched to a gene. In germline, CDR1 is LGHNA, CDR2 YNFKEQ. CDR3 DNA sequence: TGTGCCAGCAGCCAAGCGGGGGCGGGGGGGCTCCTCTACGAGCAGTACTTC. The encoded protein is CASSQAGAGGLLYEQYF.

The chain has TRBV6-5 and TRBJ1-2; 8 nucleotides align to TRBD1. The V and J ends lost 7 bases and 8 bases, in that order; junction bases with no gene match: 6. The CDR3 consists of 12 residues. CDR1 and CDR2 from the germline V gene are MNHEY and SVGAGI. CDR3 sequence (DNA): TGTGCCAGCACCCAGGGGACAGGAGGCTACACCTTC. The encoded protein is CASTQGTGGYTF.

This clone has a single count. The gene calls are TRBV6-5 and TRBJ1-2, with D maybe TRBD1 (5 bases). This CDR3 spans 13 amino acids. Between the trimmed V and J ends, which lost 6 bases and 2 bases, there was a span of 10 bases. Germline values: CDR1 MNHEY, CDR2 SVGAGI. This CDR3 is CASSAKGNYGYTF. As DNA, the CDR3 is TGTGCCAGCAGCGCAAAGGGGAACTATGGCTACACCTTC.

The chain's CDR3 is CASKESVLRGEQYF. Here the CDR3 DNA reads TGTGCCAGCAAAGAATCGGTCTTGAGAGGCGAGCAGTACTTC. The J gene is TRBJ2-7, the V gene TRBV7-9; no clear D gene. This CDR3 contains 14 residues. V dropped 7 bases and J dropped 6 bases, with 19 bases sitting between them. Looked up from germline, CDR1 is SEHNR and CDR2 is FQNEAQ (reference sequence). The full variable domain, rest sourced from reference TRBV7-9 and TRBJ2-7, is DTGVSQNPRHKITKRGQNVTFRCDPISEHNRLYWYRQTLGQGPEFLTYFQNEAQLEKSRLLSDRFSAERPKGSFSTLEIQRTEQGDSAMYLCASKESVLRGEQYFGPGTRLTVT.

The J gene is TRBJ1-4, the V gene TRBV7-9; D gene uncertain. Trimming left V 0 bases short and J 4 bases short, with 9 bases between. CDR3 length: 15 residues. Per germline, CDR1 SEHNR and CDR2 FQNEAQ (reference sequence). CDR3 nucleotides: TGTGCCAGCAGCTTAGCGGAACAGATTAATGAAAAACTGTTTTTT. Encoded protein: CASSLAEQINEKLFF.

This chain connects TRBV5-1 to TRBJ2-3; D unclear. The CDR3 consists of 12 residues. V gave up 3 bases and J gave up 6 bases, with 8 bases separating them. The germline gives CDR1 SGHRS, CDR2 YFSETQ. CDR3 amino acids: CASSSEVDTQYF. CDR3 in DNA: TGCGCCAGCAGCTCAGAGGTGGATACGCAGTATTTT.

J is TRBJ1-2 and V is TRBV7-2; D not certain. V gave up 4 bases and J gave up 5 bases, with 11 bases separating them. Germline V CDR1 and CDR2: SGHTA, FQGNSA. The CDR3 is 13 residues long. The CDR3 DNA follows: TGTGCCAGCAGCTCGGGGTTAGGTTATGGCTACACCTTC. Amino acids: CASSSGLGYGYTF.

This rearrangement joins TRBV11-2 to TRBJ2-1; 11 bases agree with TRBD2. Germline CDR1 and CDR2: SGHAT and FQNNGV. The CDR3 has 18 amino acids. J lost 10 bases, V lost 6 bases, and 20 bases had no gene match. The DNA for the CDR3 is TGTGCCAGCAGTCTAAGAGGTTCCGAACTAGCGGGAGTACGCGAGCAGTTCTTC. Translation: CASSLRGSELAGVREQFF.

The chain is built from TRBV4-1 and TRBJ1-2; the D gene is possibly TRBD1 (5 bases). This CDR3 comprises 14 residues. The V gene's germline CDR1 is MGHRA and CDR2 YSYEKL. The ends were cut back, 0 bases at V and 2 bases at J, with 7 bases in the middle. The DNA of the CDR3 is TGCGCCAGCAGCCAAGATGGACAAAACTATGGCTACACCTTC. Translated, it gives CASSQDGQNYGYTF.